This T cell receptor (beta chain) is drawn from a study of blood T cell repertoires in COVID-19. Overall study context: Italy, Spain and the United States were the sources of the convalescent and acute COVID-19 samples.

Per the authors' pipeline: Estimated nucleated cell counts came from reference gene primer amplification. The protocol was immunoSEQ multiplex PCR, while the TCRdb copy is restricted to in-frame clones and leaves out a portion. V and J calls and clone size are copied from that table; D and trimming were computed from the DNA. Of approximately 140,000 clones listed, roughly 85% are singletons. Germline loops: CDR1 MDHEN, CDR2 SYDVKM. The junction had 12 bases not matched to a gene; V was cut back by 4 bases and J by 2 bases. This CDR3 comprises 17 residues. The chain links TRBV28 to TRBJ2-7, with 9 bases aligning to TRBD2. Sequencing input: peripheral blood. The sequence came from a man aged 55-75 years with acute or convalescent COVID-19. The CDR3 sequence: CASSSHLAGSPPYEQYF. The CDR3, as DNA: TGTGCCAGCAGTTCCCACCTAGCGGGATCCCCCCCCTACGAGCAGTACTTC.